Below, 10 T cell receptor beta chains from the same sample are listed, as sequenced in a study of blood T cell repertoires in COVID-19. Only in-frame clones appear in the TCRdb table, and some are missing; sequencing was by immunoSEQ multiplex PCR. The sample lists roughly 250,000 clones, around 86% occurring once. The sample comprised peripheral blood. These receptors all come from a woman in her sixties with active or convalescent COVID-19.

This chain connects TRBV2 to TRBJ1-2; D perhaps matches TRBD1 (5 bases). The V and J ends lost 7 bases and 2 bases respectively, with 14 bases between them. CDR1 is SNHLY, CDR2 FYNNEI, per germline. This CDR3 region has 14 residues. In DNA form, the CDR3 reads TGTGCCAGCAAACCTAATCCAGGGAACTATGGCTACACCTTC. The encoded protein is CASKPNPGNYGYTF.

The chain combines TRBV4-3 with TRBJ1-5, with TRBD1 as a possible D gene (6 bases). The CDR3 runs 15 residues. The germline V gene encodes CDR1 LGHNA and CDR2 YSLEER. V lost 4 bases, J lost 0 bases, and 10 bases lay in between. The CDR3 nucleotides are TGCGCCAGCAGCCTAATGACAGGTAGCAATCAGCCCCAGCATTTT. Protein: CASSLMTGSNQPQHF.

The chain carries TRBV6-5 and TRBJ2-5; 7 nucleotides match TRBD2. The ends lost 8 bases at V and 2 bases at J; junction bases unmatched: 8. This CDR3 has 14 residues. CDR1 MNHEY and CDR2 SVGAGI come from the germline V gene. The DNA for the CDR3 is TGTGCCAGCCCTAGCGGTGCTAGACAAGAGACCCAGTACTTC. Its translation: CASPSGARQETQYF.

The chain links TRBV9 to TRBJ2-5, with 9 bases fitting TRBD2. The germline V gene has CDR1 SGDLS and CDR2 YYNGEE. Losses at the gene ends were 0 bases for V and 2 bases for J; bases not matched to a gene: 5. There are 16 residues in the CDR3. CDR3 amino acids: CASSVAASGDQETQYF. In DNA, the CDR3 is TGTGCCAGCAGCGTAGCGGCTAGCGGGGATCAAGAGACCCAGTACTTC.

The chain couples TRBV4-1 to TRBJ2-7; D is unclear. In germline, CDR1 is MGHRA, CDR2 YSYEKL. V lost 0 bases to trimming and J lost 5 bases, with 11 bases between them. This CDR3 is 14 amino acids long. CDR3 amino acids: CASSQDSSLNEQYF. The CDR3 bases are TGCGCCAGCAGCCAAGATAGTAGCCTGAACGAGCAGTACTTC.

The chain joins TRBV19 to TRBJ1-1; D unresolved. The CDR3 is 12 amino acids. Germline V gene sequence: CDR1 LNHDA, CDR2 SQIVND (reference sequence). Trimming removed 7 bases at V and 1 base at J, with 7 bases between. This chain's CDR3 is CASTRGNTEAFF. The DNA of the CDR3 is TGTGCCAGTACGAGAGGGAACACTGAAGCTTTCTTT.

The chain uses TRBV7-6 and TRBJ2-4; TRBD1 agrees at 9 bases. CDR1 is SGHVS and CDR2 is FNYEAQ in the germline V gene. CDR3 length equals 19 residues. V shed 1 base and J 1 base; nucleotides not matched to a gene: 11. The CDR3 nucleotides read TGTGCCAGCAGCTTAGGTGGGGACAGGGCCCGTAGGGCCAAAAACATTCAGTACTTC. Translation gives CASSLGGDRARRAKNIQYF.

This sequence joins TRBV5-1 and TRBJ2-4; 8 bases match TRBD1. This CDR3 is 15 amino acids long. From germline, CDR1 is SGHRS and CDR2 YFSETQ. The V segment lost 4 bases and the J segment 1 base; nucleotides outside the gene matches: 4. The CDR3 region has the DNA TGCGCCAGCAGCGGAACAGGGGGGGCCAAAAACATTCAGTACTTC. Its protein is CASSGTGGAKNIQYF.

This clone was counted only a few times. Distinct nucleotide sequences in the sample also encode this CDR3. The chain's CDR3 is CATSDSGYGYTF. As DNA, the CDR3 is TGTGCCACCAGTGACTCAGGCTATGGCTACACCTTC. The chain uses TRBV24-1 and TRBJ1-2, with D unclear. CDR1 and CDR2 from the germline V gene are KGHDR and SFDVKD. V was clipped by 4 bases and J by 4 bases, with 6 bases between them. The CDR3 contains 12 residues.

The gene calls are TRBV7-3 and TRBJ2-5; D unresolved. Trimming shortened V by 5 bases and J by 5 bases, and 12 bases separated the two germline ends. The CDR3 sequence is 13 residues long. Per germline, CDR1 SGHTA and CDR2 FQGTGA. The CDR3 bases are TGTGCCAGCAGCCAAACCACCCGGGAGACCCAGTACTTC. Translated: CASSQTTRETQYF.